Detailed here is one T cell receptor (beta chain). The antigen remains unidentified. It was with unique molecular identifiers that the TCRbeta library was prepared. TCRdb itself ran the PCR reads through MiXCR, one entry per CDR3 protein. Found here are about 980,000 distinct CDR3 sequences, 25% to 35% of them singletons; the top ten hold 28%. CDR3 length: 16 residues. Germline-derived CDR1 and CDR2 are MNHEY and SVGAGI. V dropped 0 bases and J dropped 6 bases, with 17 bases sitting between them. The entry originates in a study of T-cell reconstitution after alpha-beta-depleted transplantation in children. Overall study results and limits: Some patients' high day-60 TCRbeta diversity was attributed to recipient cells surviving conditioning. The authors attributed T-cell counts and diversity one year after transplant mostly to newly produced T cells. By about two months after transplant, alpha-beta T cells reportedly arose from several hundred graft clones that had expanded.

The rearrangement links TRBV6-5 to TRBJ2-5; D not resolved. The receptor comes from a boy less than two years old who had a stem cell transplant for SCID, so the T cells may come from the graft donor. The specimen was PBMCs, mostly from graft donor cells, collected 360 days after TCRalphabeta/CD19-depleted stem cell transplant. CDR3 residues: CASSYSEAGLGKTQYF. The CDR3 coding sequence is TGTGCCAGCAGTTACTCCGAGGCCGGGCTGGGGAAGACCCAGTACTTC.